The following is a T cell receptor beta chain sequence with its context. Under the authors' procedure: Cell counts per sample came from amplifying reference gene primers. Here immunoSEQ multiplex PCR was the method, and the copy in TCRdb shows in-frame clones only, minus some. The V and J calls and clone size are taken from that table; D and trimming were inferred from the DNA. The sample shows 90,000 to 100,000 clones, roughly 85% of them seen only once. The V gene lost 4 bases and the J gene lost 10 bases, with 16 bases spanning the gap. This CDR3 region has 12 residues. Germline lookup yields CDR1 SQVTM and CDR2 ANQGSEA. The data were obtained in a study of blood T cell repertoires in COVID-19. About the research overall: Acute and convalescent COVID-19 samples came from the United States, Italy and Spain. Nucleic acid was either cDNA or gDNA, and it came from T cells, B-cell-depleted T cells, or PBMCs.

The chain links TRBV29-1 to TRBJ2-5, with D maybe TRBD2 (6 bases). Sequencing input: peripheral blood. The sequence derives from an elderly man with acute or convalescent COVID-19. This CDR3 reads CSVADLAAGQYF. In nucleotides, the CDR3 is TGCAGCGTTGCCGATTTAGCGGCCGGCCAGTACTTC.